Listed below are T cell receptor beta chains from one sample, sequenced in a study of T cell repertoires in cytomegalovirus infection. TCRdb itself ran the reads through MiXCR, one entry per CDR3 protein. The sample consists of about 920,000 distinct CDR3 sequences, less than 40% of them appearing once. No antigen has been identified for these receptors. Sample: cultured CD8+ T cells from PBMCs, taken from culture after CMV antigen stimulation. Receptors were obtained from a human donor in good health (CMV status not recorded). Some clones in this sample may be carry-over from other donors' samples. CDR3s include the opening cysteine and the closing phenylalanine or tryptophan. D genes are given only for firm matches. Clone size is stated in some rows and not others, as once, few, many or a class when expanded.

d_gene: .; j_gene: TRBJ1-5; abundance: .; v_gene: TRBV6-6; CDR3nt: TGTGCCAGCAATTCGAGGGTTTCGCGCAATCAGCCCCAGCATTTT; CDR3aa: CASNSRVSRNQPQHF
d_gene: .; j_gene: TRBJ1-1; abundance: .; v_gene: TRBV19; CDR3nt: TGTGCCACTATACAGGGAGGAAACACTGAAGCTTTCTTT; CDR3aa: CATIQGGNTEAFF
d_gene: .; j_gene: TRBJ1-4; abundance: few; v_gene: TRBV6-1; CDR3nt: TGTGCCAGCATCCCAGGGGCTCGGACCGCTAATGAAAAACTGTTTTTT; CDR3aa: CASIPGARTANEKLFF
d_gene: .; j_gene: TRBJ1-1; abundance: .; v_gene: TRBV7-2; CDR3nt: TGTGCCAGCAGCCTAGGAGGAACAGGGACGAACACTGGAGCTTTCTTT; CDR3aa: CASSLGGTGTNTGAFF
d_gene: .; j_gene: TRBJ1-3; abundance: .; v_gene: TRBV12-3/TRBV12-4; CDR3nt: TGTGCCAGCAGTTTAGAAGCTGTGGTCCCGGGAAACACCATATATTTT; CDR3aa: CASSLEAVVPGNTIYF
d_gene: .; j_gene: TRBJ2-5; abundance: once; v_gene: TRBV6-5; CDR3nt: TGTGCCAGCAGTTACTCCTCTGGACAGCAAGAGACCCAGTACTTC; CDR3aa: CASSYSSGQQETQYF
d_gene: .; j_gene: TRBJ1-2; abundance: .; v_gene: TRBV6-2/TRBV6-3; CDR3nt: TGTGCCAGCAGTTACTCGAAAACGGGGGACTATGGCTACACCTTC; CDR3aa: CASSYSKTGDYGYTF
d_gene: .; j_gene: TRBJ2-1; abundance: many; v_gene: TRBV7-9; CDR3nt: TGTGCCACGTTCCGGGGAGCCTACAATGAGCAGTTCTTC; CDR3aa: CATFRGAYNEQFF
d_gene: .; j_gene: TRBJ1-5; abundance: .; v_gene: TRBV10-2; CDR3nt: TGCGCCAGCAGTGGGAGAGGGGGAAAGGGCAATCAGCCCCAGCATTTT; CDR3aa: CASSGRGGKGNQPQHF
d_gene: .; j_gene: TRBJ1-1; abundance: few; v_gene: TRBV10-2; CDR3nt: TGCGCCAGCAGATTGACAGCACAAATAACTGAAGCTTTCTTT; CDR3aa: CASRLTAQITEAFF
d_gene: .; j_gene: TRBJ2-1; abundance: many; v_gene: TRBV7-2; CDR3nt: TGTGCCAGCAGCCCGCTAAGCAATGAGCAGTTCTTC; CDR3aa: CASSPLSNEQFF
d_gene: .; j_gene: TRBJ2-1; abundance: few; v_gene: TRBV27; CDR3nt: TGTGCCAGCAGTTTAGTGGGGGGCGCGTGGAATGAGCAGTTCTTC; CDR3aa: CASSLVGGAWNEQFF
d_gene: TRBD1; j_gene: TRBJ1-2; abundance: few; v_gene: TRBV5-6; CDR3nt: TGTGCCAGCAGTCCATCTGGGACAGGAGTTAACTATGGCTACACCTTC; CDR3aa: CASSPSGTGVNYGYTF